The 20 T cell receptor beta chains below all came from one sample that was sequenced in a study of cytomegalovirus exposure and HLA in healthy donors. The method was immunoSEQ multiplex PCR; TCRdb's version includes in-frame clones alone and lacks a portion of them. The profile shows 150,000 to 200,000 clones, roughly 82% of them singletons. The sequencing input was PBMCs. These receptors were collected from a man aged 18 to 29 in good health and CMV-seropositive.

In DNA, the CDR3 is TGCAGCGGCTGGACTAGCGGGAGTCGCGATGAGCAGTTCTTC. Its translation: CSGWTSGSRDEQFF. J is TRBJ2-1 and V is TRBV29-1; 13 nucleotides match TRBD2. Germline CDR1 is SQVTM and CDR2 is ANQGSEA. V shed 7 bases, J shed 8 bases, and the junction held 8 bases outside the gene matches. CDR3 length equals 14 residues.

Here the CDR3 reads CASSFGTGNEKLFF. In DNA form, the CDR3 reads TGTGCCAGCAGCTTTGGGACAGGAAATGAAAAACTGTTTTTT. The V gene is TRBV5-6, the J gene TRBJ1-4; 8 nucleotides agree with TRBD1. V dropped 2 bases and J dropped 5; count of bases not matched to a gene: 2. From germline, CDR1 is SGHDT and CDR2 YYEEEE. The CDR3 consists of 14 residues. The full variable domain, rest sourced from reference TRBV5-6 and TRBJ1-4, is DAGVTQSPTHLIKTRGQQVTLRCSPKSGHDTVSWYQQALGQGPQFIFQYYEEEERQRGNFPDRFSGHQFPNYSSELNVNALLLGDSALYLCASSFGTGNEKLFFGSGTQLSVL.

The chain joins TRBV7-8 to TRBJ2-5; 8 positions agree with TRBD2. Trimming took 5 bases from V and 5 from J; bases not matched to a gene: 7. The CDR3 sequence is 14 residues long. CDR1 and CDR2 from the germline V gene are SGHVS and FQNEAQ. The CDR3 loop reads CASSHGTRGETQYF. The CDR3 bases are TGTGCCAGCAGCCATGGGACTAGAGGGGAGACCCAGTACTTC.

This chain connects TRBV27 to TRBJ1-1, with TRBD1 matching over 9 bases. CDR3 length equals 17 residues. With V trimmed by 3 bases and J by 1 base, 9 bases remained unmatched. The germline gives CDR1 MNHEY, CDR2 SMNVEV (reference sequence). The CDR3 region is CASSLIPGQGTNTEAFF. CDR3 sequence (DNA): TGTGCCAGCAGTTTGATTCCCGGACAGGGGACGAACACTGAAGCTTTCTTT.

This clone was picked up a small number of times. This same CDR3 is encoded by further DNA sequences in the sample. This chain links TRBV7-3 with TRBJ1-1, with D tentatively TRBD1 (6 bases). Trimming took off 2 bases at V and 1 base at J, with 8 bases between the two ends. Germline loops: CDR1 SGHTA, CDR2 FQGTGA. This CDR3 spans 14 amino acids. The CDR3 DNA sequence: TGTGCCAGCAGCTTACAGGGGAGGAACACTGAAGCTTTCTTT. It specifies CASSLQGRNTEAFF.

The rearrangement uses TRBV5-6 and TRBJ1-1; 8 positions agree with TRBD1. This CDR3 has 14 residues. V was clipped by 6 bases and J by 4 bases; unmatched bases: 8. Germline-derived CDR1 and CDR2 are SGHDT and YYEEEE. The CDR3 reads CASTTQGGGTEAFF. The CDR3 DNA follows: TGTGCCAGCACCACACAGGGGGGGGGCACTGAAGCTTTCTTT.

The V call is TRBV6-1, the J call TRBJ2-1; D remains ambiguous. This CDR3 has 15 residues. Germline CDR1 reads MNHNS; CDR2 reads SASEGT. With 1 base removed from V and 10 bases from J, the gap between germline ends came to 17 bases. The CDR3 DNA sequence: TGTGCCAGCAGTGAAGAGATCCAGACCTTCAGGGAGCAGTTCTTC. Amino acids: CASSEEIQTFREQFF.

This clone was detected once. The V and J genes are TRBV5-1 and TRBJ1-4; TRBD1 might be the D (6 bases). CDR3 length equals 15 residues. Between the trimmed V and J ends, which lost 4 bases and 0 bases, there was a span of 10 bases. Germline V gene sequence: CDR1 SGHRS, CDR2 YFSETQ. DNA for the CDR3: TGCGCCAGCAGCGTACCAGGGGCAACTAATGAAAAACTGTTTTTT. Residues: CASSVPGATNEKLFF.

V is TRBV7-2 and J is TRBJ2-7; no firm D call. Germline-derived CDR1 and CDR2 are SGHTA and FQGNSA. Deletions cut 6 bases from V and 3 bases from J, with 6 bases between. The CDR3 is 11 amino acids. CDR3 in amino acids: CASRLNYEQYF. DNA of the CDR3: TGTGCCAGCAGACTGAACTACGAGCAGTACTTC.

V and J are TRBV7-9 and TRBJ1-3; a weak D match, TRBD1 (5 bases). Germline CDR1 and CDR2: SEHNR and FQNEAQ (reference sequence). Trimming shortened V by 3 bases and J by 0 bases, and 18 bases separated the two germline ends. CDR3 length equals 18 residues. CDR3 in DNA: TGTGCCAGCAGCTTTCCCTTGGGGGGGTCGAGCTCTGGAAACACCATATATTTT. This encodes CASSFPLGGSSSGNTIYF.

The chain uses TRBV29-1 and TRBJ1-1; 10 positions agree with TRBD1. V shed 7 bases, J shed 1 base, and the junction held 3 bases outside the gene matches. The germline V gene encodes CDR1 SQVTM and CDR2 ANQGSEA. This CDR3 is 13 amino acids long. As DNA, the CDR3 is TGCAGCGCTCGGACAGGGGGGAACACTGAAGCTTTCTTT. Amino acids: CSARTGGNTEAFF.

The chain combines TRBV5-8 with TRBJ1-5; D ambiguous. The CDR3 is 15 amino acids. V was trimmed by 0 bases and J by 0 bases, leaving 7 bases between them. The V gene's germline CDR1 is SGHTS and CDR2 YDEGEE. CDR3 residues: CASSLAGNSNQPQHF. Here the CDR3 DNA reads TGTGCCAGCAGCTTGGCAGGTAATAGCAATCAGCCCCAGCATTTT.

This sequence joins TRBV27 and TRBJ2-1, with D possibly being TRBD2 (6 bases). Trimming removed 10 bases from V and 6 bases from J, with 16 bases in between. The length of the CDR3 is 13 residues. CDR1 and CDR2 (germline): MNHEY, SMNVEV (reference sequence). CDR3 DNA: TGTGCCACCCTATTGGGAGGAGTCAATGAGCAGTTCTTC. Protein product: CATLLGGVNEQFF.

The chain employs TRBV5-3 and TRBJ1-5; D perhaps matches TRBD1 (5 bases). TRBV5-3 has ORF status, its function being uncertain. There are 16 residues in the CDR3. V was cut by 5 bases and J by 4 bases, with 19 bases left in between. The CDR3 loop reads CARRFGPGRTNQPQHF. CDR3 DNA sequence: TGTGCCAGAAGGTTTGGGCCAGGGAGGACAAATCAGCCCCAGCATTTT.

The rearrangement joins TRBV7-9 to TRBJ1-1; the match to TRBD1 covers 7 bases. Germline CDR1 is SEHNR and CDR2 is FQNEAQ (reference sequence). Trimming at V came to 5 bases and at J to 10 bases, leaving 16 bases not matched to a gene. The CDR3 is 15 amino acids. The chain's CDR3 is CASSISGMGQNLAFF. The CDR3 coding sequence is TGTGCCAGCAGCATTAGCGGAATGGGACAGAACTTAGCTTTCTTT.

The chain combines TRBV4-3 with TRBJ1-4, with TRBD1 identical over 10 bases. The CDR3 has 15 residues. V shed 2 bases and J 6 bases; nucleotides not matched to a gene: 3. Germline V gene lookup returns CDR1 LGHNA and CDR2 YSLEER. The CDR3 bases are TGCGCCAGCAGCCAAAGTGGGACAGGGGATGAAAAACTGTTTTTT. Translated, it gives CASSQSGTGDEKLFF.

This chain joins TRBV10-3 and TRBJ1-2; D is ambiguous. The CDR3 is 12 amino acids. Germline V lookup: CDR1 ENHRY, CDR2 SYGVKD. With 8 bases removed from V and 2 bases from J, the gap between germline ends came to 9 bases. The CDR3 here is CAIPEANYGYTF. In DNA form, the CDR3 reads TGTGCCATCCCAGAGGCCAACTATGGCTACACCTTC.

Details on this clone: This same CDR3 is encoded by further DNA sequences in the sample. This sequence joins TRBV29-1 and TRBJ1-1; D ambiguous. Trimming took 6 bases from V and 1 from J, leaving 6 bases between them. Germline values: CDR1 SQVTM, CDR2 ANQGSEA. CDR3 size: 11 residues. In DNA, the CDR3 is TGCAGCGTCGACTCGAACACTGAAGCTTTCTTT. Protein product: CSVDSNTEAFF.

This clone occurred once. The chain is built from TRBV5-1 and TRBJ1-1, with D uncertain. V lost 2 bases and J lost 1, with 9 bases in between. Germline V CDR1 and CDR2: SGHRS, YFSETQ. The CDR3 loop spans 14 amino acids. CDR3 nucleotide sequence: TGCGCCAGCAGCTTCTACCGGGAGAACACTGAAGCTTTCTTT. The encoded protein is CASSFYRENTEAFF. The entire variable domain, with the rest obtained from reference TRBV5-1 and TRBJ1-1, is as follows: KAGVTQTPRYLIKTRGQQVTLSCSPISGHRSVSWYQQTPGQGLQFLFEYFSETQRNKGNFPGRFSGRQFSNSRSEMNVSTLELGDSALYLCASSFYRENTEAFFGQGTRLTVV.

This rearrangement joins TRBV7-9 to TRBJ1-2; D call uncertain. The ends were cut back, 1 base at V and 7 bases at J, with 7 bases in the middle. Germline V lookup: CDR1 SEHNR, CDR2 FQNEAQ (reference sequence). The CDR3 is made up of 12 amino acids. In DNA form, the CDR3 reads TGTGCCAGCAGCTTAGATGAGTTTGGCTACACCTTC. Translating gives CASSLDEFGYTF.